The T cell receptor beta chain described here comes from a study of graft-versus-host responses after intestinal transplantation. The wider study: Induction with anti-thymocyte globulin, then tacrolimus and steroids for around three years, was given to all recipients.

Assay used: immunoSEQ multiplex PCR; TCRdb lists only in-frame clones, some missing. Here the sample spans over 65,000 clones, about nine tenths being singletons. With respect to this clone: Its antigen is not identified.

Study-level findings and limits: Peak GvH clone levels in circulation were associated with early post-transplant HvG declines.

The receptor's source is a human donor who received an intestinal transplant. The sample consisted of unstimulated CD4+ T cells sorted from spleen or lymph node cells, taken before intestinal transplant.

Written as DNA, the CDR3 is TGCGCCAGCAGTCAATCGGGCAGGGGGCCGTATACGCAGTATTTT. Translating gives CASSQSGRGPYTQYF. The rearrangement joins TRBV23-1 to TRBJ2-3, with 8 bases identical to TRBD1. TRBV23-1 is noted as an ORF with a role that remains uncertain. V was clipped by 0 bases and J by 7 bases; unmatched bases: 6. CDR3 length: 15 residues.